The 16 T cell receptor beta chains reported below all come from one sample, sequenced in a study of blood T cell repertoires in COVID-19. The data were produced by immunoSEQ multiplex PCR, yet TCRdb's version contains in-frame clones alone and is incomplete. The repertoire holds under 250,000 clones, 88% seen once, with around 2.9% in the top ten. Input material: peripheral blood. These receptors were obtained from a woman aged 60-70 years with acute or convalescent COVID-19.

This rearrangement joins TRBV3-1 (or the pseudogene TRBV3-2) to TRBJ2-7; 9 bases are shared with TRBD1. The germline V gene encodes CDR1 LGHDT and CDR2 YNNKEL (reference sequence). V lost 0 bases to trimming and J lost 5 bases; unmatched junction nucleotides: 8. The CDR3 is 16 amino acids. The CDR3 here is CASSQEVRTGANEQYF. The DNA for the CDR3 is TGTGCCAGCAGCCAAGAGGTAAGGACAGGGGCAAACGAGCAGTACTTC.

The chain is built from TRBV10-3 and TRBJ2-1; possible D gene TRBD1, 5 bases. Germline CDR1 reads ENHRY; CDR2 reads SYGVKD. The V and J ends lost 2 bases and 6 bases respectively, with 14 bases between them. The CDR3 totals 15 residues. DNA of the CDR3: TGTGCCATCAGTGAGGGGCAGGGATTAGGCAATGAGCAGTTCTTC. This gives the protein CAISEGQGLGNEQFF.

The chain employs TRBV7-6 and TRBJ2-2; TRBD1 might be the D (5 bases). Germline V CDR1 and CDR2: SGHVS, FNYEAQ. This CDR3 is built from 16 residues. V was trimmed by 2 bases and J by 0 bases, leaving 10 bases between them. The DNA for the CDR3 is TGTGCCAGCAGCTTATCGGACAACGCGAACACCGGGGAGCTGTTTTTT. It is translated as CASSLSDNANTGELFF.

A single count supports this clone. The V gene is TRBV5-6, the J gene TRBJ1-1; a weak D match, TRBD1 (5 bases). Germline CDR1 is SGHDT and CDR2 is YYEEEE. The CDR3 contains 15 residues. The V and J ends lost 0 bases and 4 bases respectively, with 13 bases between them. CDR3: CASSLDQGLSTEAFF. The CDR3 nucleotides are TGTGCCAGCAGCTTGGACCAGGGTTTGAGCACTGAAGCTTTCTTT.

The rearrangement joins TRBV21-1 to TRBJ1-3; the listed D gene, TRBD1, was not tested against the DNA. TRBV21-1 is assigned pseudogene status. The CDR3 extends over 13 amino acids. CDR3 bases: TGTGCCAGCAGCCACATATGTGGAAACACCATATATTTT. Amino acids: CASSHICGNTIYF.

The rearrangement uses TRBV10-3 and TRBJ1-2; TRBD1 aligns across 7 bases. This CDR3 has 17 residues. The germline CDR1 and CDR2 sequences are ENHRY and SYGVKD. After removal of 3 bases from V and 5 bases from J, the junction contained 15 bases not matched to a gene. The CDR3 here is CAISESIQGIVRYGYTF. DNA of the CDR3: TGTGCCATCAGTGAATCAATACAGGGGATCGTCAGGTATGGCTACACCTTC.

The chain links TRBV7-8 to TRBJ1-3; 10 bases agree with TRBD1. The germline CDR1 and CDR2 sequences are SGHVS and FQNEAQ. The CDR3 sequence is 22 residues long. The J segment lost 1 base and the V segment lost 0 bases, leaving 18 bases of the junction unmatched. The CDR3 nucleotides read TGTGCCAGCAGCTTAGCGACGGGTTTATGGGGACAGGGGAGAAGTTCTGGAAACACCATATATTTT. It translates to CASSLATGLWGQGRSSGNTIYF. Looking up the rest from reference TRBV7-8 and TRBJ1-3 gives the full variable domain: GAGVSQSPRYKVAKRGQDVALRCDPISGHVSLFWYQQALGQGPEFLTYFQNEAQLDKSGLPSDRFFAERPEGSVSTLKIQRTQQEDSAVYLCASSLATGLWGQGRSSGNTIYFGEGSWLTVV.

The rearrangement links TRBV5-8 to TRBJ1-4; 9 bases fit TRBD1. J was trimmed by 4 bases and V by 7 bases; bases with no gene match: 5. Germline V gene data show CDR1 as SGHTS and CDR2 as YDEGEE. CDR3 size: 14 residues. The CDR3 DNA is TGTGCCAGCCGTATGGGACAGGGTAATGAAAAACTGTTTTTT. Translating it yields CASRMGQGNEKLFF.

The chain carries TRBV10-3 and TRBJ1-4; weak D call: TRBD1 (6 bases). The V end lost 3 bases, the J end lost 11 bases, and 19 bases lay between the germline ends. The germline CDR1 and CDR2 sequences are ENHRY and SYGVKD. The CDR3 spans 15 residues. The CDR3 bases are TGTGCCATCAGTGACCCGGGGACACGGTCCCTCAAACTGTTTTTT. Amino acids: CAISDPGTRSLKLFF.

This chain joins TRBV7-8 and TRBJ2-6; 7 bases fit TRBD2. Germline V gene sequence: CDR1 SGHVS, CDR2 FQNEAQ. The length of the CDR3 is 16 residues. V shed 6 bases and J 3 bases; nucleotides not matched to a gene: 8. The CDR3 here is CASSFTGGVGANVLTF. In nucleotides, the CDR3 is TGTGCCAGCAGTTTTACGGGGGGTGTTGGGGCCAACGTCCTGACTTTC.

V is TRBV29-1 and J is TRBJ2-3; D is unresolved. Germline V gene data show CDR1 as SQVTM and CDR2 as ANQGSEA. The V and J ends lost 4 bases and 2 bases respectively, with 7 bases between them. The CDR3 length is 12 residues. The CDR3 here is CSVGSLTDTQYF. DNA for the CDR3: TGCAGCGTTGGGTCACTCACAGATACGCAGTATTTT.

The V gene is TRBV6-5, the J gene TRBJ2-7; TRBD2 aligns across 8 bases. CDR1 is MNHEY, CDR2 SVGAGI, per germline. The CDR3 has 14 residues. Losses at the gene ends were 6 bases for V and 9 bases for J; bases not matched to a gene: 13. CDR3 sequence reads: CASRGGLVERGQYF. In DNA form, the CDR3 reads TGTGCCAGCAGAGGGGGACTAGTGGAGCGTGGGCAGTACTTC.

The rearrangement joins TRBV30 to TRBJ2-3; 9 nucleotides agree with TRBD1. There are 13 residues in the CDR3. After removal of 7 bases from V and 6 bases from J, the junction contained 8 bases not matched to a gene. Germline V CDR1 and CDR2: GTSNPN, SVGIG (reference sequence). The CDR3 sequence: CAYDRGVRDTQYF. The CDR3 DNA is TGTGCCTATGACAGGGGGGTTCGGGATACGCAGTATTTT.

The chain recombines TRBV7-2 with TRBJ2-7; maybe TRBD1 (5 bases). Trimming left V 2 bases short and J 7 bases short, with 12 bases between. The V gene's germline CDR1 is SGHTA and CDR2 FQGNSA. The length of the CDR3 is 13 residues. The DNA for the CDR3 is TGTGCCAGCAGCTTACCCACCCGACAGGAGCAGTACTTC. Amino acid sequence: CASSLPTRQEQYF.

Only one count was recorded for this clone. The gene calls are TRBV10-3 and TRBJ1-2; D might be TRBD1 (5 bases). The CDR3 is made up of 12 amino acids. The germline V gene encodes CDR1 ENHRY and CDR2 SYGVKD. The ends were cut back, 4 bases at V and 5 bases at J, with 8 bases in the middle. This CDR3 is CAISGQRYGYTF. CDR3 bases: TGTGCCATCAGTGGACAGCGTTATGGCTACACCTTC.

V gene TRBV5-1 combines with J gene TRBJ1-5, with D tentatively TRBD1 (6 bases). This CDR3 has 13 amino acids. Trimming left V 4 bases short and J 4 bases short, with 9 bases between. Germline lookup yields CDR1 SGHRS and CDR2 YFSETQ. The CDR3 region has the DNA TGCGCCAGCAGCCTTACAGGGAATCAGCCCCAGCATTTT. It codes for CASSLTGNQPQHF.